This record concerns one T cell receptor (beta chain) sequence. Its target is not known. These data originate in a study of T cell responses to AZD1222 COVID-19 vaccine. TCRdb's copy holds only in-frame clones and misses some; the assay was immunoSEQ multiplex PCR. The table shows over 75,000 clones, with 80% to 90% occurring only once. Study observations and caveats: Vaccination with two AZD1222 doses was followed by a rise in Spike-specific TCR breadth and depth. Baseline serostatus was positive in only a handful of AZD1222 recipients.

The receptor was isolated from an adult who received the AZD1222 COVID-19 vaccine. The specimen comprised peripheral blood, sampled 28 days after the second AZD1222 dose.

Here the CDR3 reads CATSDMAGELFF. For the CDR3, the DNA is TGTGCCACCAGTGATATGGCCGGGGAGCTGTTTTTT. The chain links TRBV24-1 to TRBJ2-2; D gene uncertain. Germline V gene lookup returns CDR1 KGHDR and CDR2 SFDVKD. V lost 3 bases to trimming and J lost 6 bases, with 4 bases between them. This CDR3 contains 12 residues.